The entry below gives a single TCR beta chain sequence along with its context. Peripheral blood came from all dose cohorts at three timepoints. The sample comes from a study of OX40 agonist ivuxolimab in advanced cancers. V was shortened by 4 bases and J by 5 bases, with 11 bases between the two germline ends. CDR1 is SGHNT and CDR2 is YENEEA in the germline V gene. The CDR3 loop spans 13 amino acids. Profiling relied on immunoSEQ multiplex PCR, and the TCRdb table lists in-frame clones only, not all of them. The sample consists of tens of thousands of clones, just under 95% of them appearing once. This TCR was sampled from an adult with an advanced solid tumor such as melanoma, head and neck, liver or kidney cancer. The source material was CD4+ or CD8+ T cells sorted from blood, sampled in a trial of the OX40 agonist ivuxolimab. V usage is TRBV11-3 and J usage is TRBJ2-5, with unresolved D. DNA for the CDR3: TGTGCCAGCAGCTCAGGCTACGAGGAGACCCAGTACTTC. Its protein is CASSSGYEETQYF.